Listed below are T cell receptor beta chains from one sample, sequenced in a study of T cell responses to AZD1222 COVID-19 vaccine. TCRdb's table, derived via immunoSEQ multiplex PCR, lists solely in-frame clones and lacks some. Of approximately 120,000 clones in the sample, around 90% were seen once. The sequencing used peripheral blood, collected on day 0 of MenACWY control vaccination. Receptors were obtained from an adult in good health. The CDR3 runs from the conserved cysteine through the conserved F or W. The D gene is left open where the match is weak. Clone sizes are given selectively: once, few, many, or a class where the clone is expanded.

d_gene | j_gene | v_gene | abundance | CDR3aa | CDR3nt
NA | TRBJ2-7 | TRBV5-1 | NA | CASSLEWLDRKYF | TGCGCCAGCAGCTTGGAATGGTTAGATCGAAAGTACTTC
TRBD1 | TRBJ1-1 | TRBV4-3 | NA | CASSQDGQAVNTEAFF | TGCGCCAGCAGCCAGGACGGACAGGCGGTGAACACTGAAGCTTTCTTT
NA | TRBJ2-2 | TRBV5-6 | NA | CASSLPGQLGFTGELFF | TGTGCCAGCAGCCTCCCGGGACAATTAGGATTTACCGGGGAGCTGTTTTTT
NA | TRBJ1-3 | TRBV18 | NA | CASSPRGTSGNTIYF | TGTGCCAGCTCACCGAGAGGGACCTCTGGAAACACCATATATTTT
NA | TRBJ1-3 | TRBV14 | once | CASSQYGRETGNTIYF | TGTGCCAGCAGCCAATATGGCAGGGAAACTGGAAACACCATATATTTT
TRBD1 | TRBJ1-1 | TRBV7-9 | once | CASSLDPGQAFF | TGTGCCAGCAGCTTAGATCCGGGACAGGCTTTCTTT
NA | TRBJ1-2 | TRBV4-1 | NA | CASSQGGRGRSNYGYTF | TGCGCCAGCAGCCAAGGGGGGCGGGGCAGGTCTAACTATGGCTACACCTTC
NA | TRBJ1-1 | TRBV6-6 | NA | CASTPLSGAFF | TGTGCCAGCACCCCCCTTTCGGGGGCTTTCTTT
NA | TRBJ2-2 | TRBV5-1 | NA | CASSLGSGGELFF | TGCGCCAGCAGCTTGGGTTCAGGTGGGGAGCTGTTTTTT
NA | TRBJ1-1 | TRBV7-9 | NA | CASSPPGGGGTEAFF | TGTGCCAGCAGCCCGCCCGGGGGTGGGGGGACTGAAGCTTTCTTT
NA | TRBJ1-2 | TRBV6-2/TRBV6-3 | NA | CASTPSPGANYGYTF | TGTGCCAGCACCCCTTCCCCCGGGGCCAACTATGGCTACACCTTC
TRBD2 | TRBJ2-7 | TRBV19 | NA | CATGGLAGSYEQYF | TGTGCCACCGGGGGACTAGCGGGATCGTACGAGCAGTACTTC
NA | TRBJ1-2 | TRBV10-3 | NA | CATSREVNYGYTF | TGTGCCACCTCACGGGAGGTTAACTATGGCTACACCTTC
NA | TRBJ2-7 | TRBV4-1 | NA | CASSPTTQGSYEQYF | TGCGCCAGCAGCCCGACTACACAAGGCTCCTACGAGCAGTACTTC
NA | TRBJ2-7 | TRBV5-5 | NA | CASSLAPPEQYF | TGTGCCAGCAGCTTGGCCCCTCCGGAGCAGTACTTC
TRBD1 | TRBJ1-1 | TRBV5-1 | NA | CASSYYNRGTEAFF | TGCGCCAGCAGCTACTATAACAGGGGCACTGAAGCTTTCTTT
NA | TRBJ2-5 | TRBV4-3 | once | CASSQVSGGRETQYF | TGCGCCAGCAGCCAAGTCAGCGGCGGCCGGGAGACCCAGTACTTC
NA | TRBJ1-5 | TRBV6-5 | NA | CASAPSREQPQHF | TGTGCCAGCGCCCCGTCAAGGGAACAGCCCCAGCATTTT
TRBD2 | TRBJ2-7 | TRBV6-5 | NA | CASSYREGSYEQYF | TGTGCCAGCAGTTACAGGGAGGGCTCCTACGAGCAGTACTTC
NA | TRBJ1-3 | TRBV3-1/TRBV3-2 | NA | CASSQAKGSGNTIYF | TGTGCCAGCAGCCAAGCCAAGGGCTCTGGAAACACCATATATTTT
NA | TRBJ2-1 | TRBV30 | NA | CAWHESAYNEQFF | TGTGCCTGGCACGAAAGCGCCTACAATGAGCAGTTCTTC
TRBD2 | TRBJ2-5 | TRBV7-2 | once | CASSPTSGGVQETQYF | TGTGCCAGCAGCCCGACTAGCGGGGGAGTTCAAGAGACCCAGTACTTC
NA | TRBJ1-1 | TRBV5-1 | NA | CASSTLGLNTEAFF | TGCGCCAGCAGCACCCTTGGTCTGAACACTGAAGCTTTCTTT
NA | TRBJ1-5 | TRBV19 | few | CASSLRSSGQPQHF | TGTGCCAGTAGTCTCAGGTCTTCAGGTCAGCCCCAGCATTTT
NA | TRBJ1-1 | TRBV19 | once | CASSTFREGTEAFF | TGTGCCAGTAGTACTTTCAGGGAGGGCACTGAAGCTTTCTTT
NA | TRBJ1-2 | TRBV6-1 | NA | CASSQTVGGISYTF | TGTGCCAGCAGCCAAACCGTAGGAGGAATTAGCTACACCTTC
TRBD2 | TRBJ2-3 | TRBV5-1 | NA | CASSLASGYTDTQYF | TGCGCCAGCAGCTTGGCTAGCGGATACACAGATACGCAGTATTTT
TRBD1 | TRBJ1-3 | TRBV7-8 | NA | CASSWTGAGNTIYF | TGTGCCAGCAGCTGGACAGGGGCTGGAAACACCATATATTTT
NA | TRBJ2-1 | TRBV6-1 | once | CASSEGQGSSNEQFF | TGTGCCAGCAGTGAAGGCCAGGGCTCGAGCAATGAGCAGTTCTTC
NA | TRBJ2-7 | TRBV6-1 | NA | CASSDRSSYEQYF | TGTGCCAGCAGTGACAGGAGCTCCTACGAGCAGTACTTC
NA | TRBJ2-5 | TRBV30 | NA | CAWSSLSWDQYF | TGTGCCTGGAGTAGTTTGAGTTGGGACCAGTACTTC
TRBD1 | TRBJ1-1 | TRBV18 | NA | CASSPAQGAAEAFF | TGTGCCAGCTCACCCGCACAGGGGGCTGCTGAAGCTTTCTTT